Listed here are 15 T cell receptor beta chains from one sample, sequenced in a study of cytomegalovirus exposure and HLA in healthy donors. The PCR had 60 Vbeta and 13 Jbeta primers. The protocol was immunoSEQ multiplex PCR, while the TCRdb copy is restricted to in-frame clones and leaves out a portion. The table records 200,000 to 250,000 clones, 80% to 90% of them present only once. Material: PBMCs. These TCRs come from a girl aged 2 to 10 in good health and CMV-seronegative.

CDR3 DNA sequence: TGTGCCTGGGTTCCCGGGACTATAATGTTGGAGCAGTTCTTC. Encoded protein: CAWVPGTIMLEQFF. This chain joins TRBV30 and TRBJ2-1; 7 positions agree with TRBD2. The ends lost 5 bases at V and 10 bases at J; junction bases unmatched: 14. Looked up from germline, CDR1 is GTSNPN and CDR2 is SVGIG (reference sequence). CDR3 length: 14 residues.

The chain carries TRBV18 and TRBJ2-3, with TRBD2 identical over 11 bases. The CDR3 contains 14 residues. In germline, CDR1 is KGHSH, CDR2 LQKENI. After removal of 2 bases from V and 7 bases from J, the junction contained 2 bases not matched to a gene. This CDR3 is CASSPASGRYTQYF. For the CDR3, the DNA is TGTGCCAGCTCACCAGCTAGCGGGAGGTATACGCAGTATTTT.

The chain carries TRBV7-8 and TRBJ1-5; D gene uncertain. The CDR3 sequence is 13 residues long. Trimming removed 5 bases from V and 3 bases from J, with 8 bases in between. CDR1 and CDR2 from the germline V gene are SGHVS and FQNEAQ. CDR3 region: CASSNSANQPQHF. CDR3 nucleotides: TGTGCCAGCAGCAACAGTGCCAATCAGCCCCAGCATTTT.

V usage is TRBV25-1 and J usage is TRBJ2-5; a possible D gene is TRBD2 (5 bases). CDR1 and CDR2 from the germline V gene are MGHDK and SYGVNS. The CDR3 is 15 amino acids. V lost 2 bases to trimming and J lost 7 bases, with 17 bases between them. CDR3 DNA: TGTGCCAGCAGTGAAAATGCGCGGGTCCATGGGACCCAGTACTTC. Translation: CASSENARVHGTQYF.

The chain links TRBV7-9 to TRBJ1-4; 8 positions match TRBD1. Germline V gives CDR1 SEHNR, CDR2 FQNEAQ (reference sequence). Losses at the gene ends were 3 bases for V and 0 bases for J; bases not matched to a gene: 6. CDR3 length: 17 amino acids. The CDR3 protein is CASSFGQGRSTNEKLFF. The CDR3 DNA is TGTGCCAGCAGCTTCGGACAGGGACGGTCAACTAATGAAAAACTGTTTTTT.

The CDR3: CASSAGRGVNTIYF. In DNA, the CDR3 is TGCGCCAGCAGTGCAGGCAGGGGGGTAAACACCATATATTTT. This chain connects TRBV10-2 to TRBJ1-3, with TRBD1 matching 7 bases. The V and J ends lost 4 bases and 6 bases, in that order; junction bases with no gene match: 6. Germline V gene sequence: CDR1 WSHSY, CDR2 SAAADI. This CDR3 has 14 residues.

This rearrangement joins TRBV7-9 to TRBJ2-7, with 7 bases identical to TRBD1. CDR1 is SEHNR and CDR2 is FQNEAQ in the germline V gene (reference sequence). The J segment lost 0 bases and the V segment lost 5 bases, leaving 13 bases of the junction unmatched. CDR3 length equals 17 residues. The CDR3 region has the DNA TGTGCCAGCAGCCAACCGGATTACAGGGGCGGCTCCTACGAGCAGTACTTC. It translates to CASSQPDYRGGSYEQYF.

The chain employs TRBV7-9 and TRBJ1-4, with 9 bases matching TRBD1. The length of the CDR3 is 16 residues. The germline V gene has CDR1 SEHNR and CDR2 FQNEAQ (reference sequence). Trimming at V came to 0 bases and at J to 5 bases, leaving 4 bases not matched to a gene. CDR3 amino acids: CASSLAGTGTNEKLFF. CDR3 coding DNA: TGTGCCAGCAGCTTAGCTGGGACAGGGACAAATGAAAAACTGTTTTTT.

This chain connects TRBV15 to TRBJ2-1; TRBD2 matches 8 bases. The CDR3 has 16 residues. Germline V gene sequence: CDR1 LNHNV, CDR2 YYDKDF (reference sequence). The V gene end was trimmed by 1 base and the J gene end by 7 bases; junction bases not matched to a gene: 9. In DNA form, the CDR3 reads TGTGCCACCAGCAGAGGCCGGGGGGGTCGAAGAAATGAGCAGTTCTTC. Its protein is CATSRGRGGRRNEQFF.

This chain connects TRBV6-4 to TRBJ2-7; tentative D call: TRBD1 (5 bases). V shed 0 bases and J shed 2 bases, with 17 bases lying between them. The CDR3 spans 17 residues. Germline lookup yields CDR1 MRHNA and CDR2 SNTAGT. The DNA of the CDR3 is TGTGCCAGCAGTGACTCCATAGACAGCACCACAGCCTACGAGCAGTACTTC. This codes for CASSDSIDSTTAYEQYF.

This sequence joins TRBV2 and TRBJ2-3; 8 bases align to TRBD2. The V gene's germline CDR1 is SNHLY and CDR2 FYNNEI. The CDR3 is 15 residues long. Unmatched junction bases numbered 11, after V lost 6 bases and J lost 6 bases. CDR3 sequence: CASSYRGGQVDTQYF. DNA of the CDR3: TGTGCCAGCAGCTACCGCGGGGGGCAGGTGGATACGCAGTATTTT.

This clone has only a few counts. The gene calls are TRBV7-8 and TRBJ2-3; D might be TRBD2 (6 bases). V was clipped by 1 base and J by 1 base, with 12 bases between them. CDR1 is SGHVS, CDR2 FQNEAQ, per germline. This CDR3 contains 16 residues. The CDR3 sequence: CASSLGRGGGTDTQYF. For the CDR3, the DNA is TGTGCCAGCAGCTTAGGAAGGGGCGGGGGCACAGATACGCAGTATTTT.

This chain joins TRBV6-6 and TRBJ2-1; TRBD1 aligns across 7 bases. V gave up 0 bases and J gave up 4 bases; unmatched junction bases: 6. Germline assignment: CDR1 MNHNY and CDR2 SVGAGI (reference sequence). CDR3 length: 16 residues. The CDR3 region is CASSYSRQGEYNEQFF. The CDR3 coding sequence is TGTGCCAGCAGTTACTCTCGTCAGGGGGAATACAATGAGCAGTTCTTC.

The gene calls are TRBV15 and TRBJ2-5, with D possibly matching TRBD1 (5 bases). The V and J ends lost 0 bases and 14 bases respectively, with 13 bases between them. The CDR3 is 12 amino acids. Germline assignment: CDR1 LNHNV and CDR2 YYDKDF (reference sequence). CDR3 DNA: TGTGCCACCAGCAGAGACACAGGCGATCTCTACTTC. This encodes CATSRDTGDLYF.

The rearrangement joins TRBV6-1 to TRBJ1-5, with 7 nucleotides matching TRBD1. This CDR3 has 16 residues. V was clipped by 4 bases and J by 3 bases; unmatched bases: 9. CDR1 and CDR2 (germline): MNHNS, SASEGT. The CDR3 sequence is CASSGQPGTVNQPQHF. CDR3 sequence (DNA): TGTGCCAGCAGTGGCCAACCCGGGACAGTCAATCAGCCCCAGCATTTT.